Shown below are 5 T cell receptor beta chains from a single sample sequenced in a study of CD8 T cells in ankylosing spondylitis. TCRdb ran MiXCR on the 5' RACE reads and lists one entry per CDR3 protein. Of hundreds of thousands of distinct CDR3 sequences in the sample, about 9.1% were seen once. The source material was blood, either unsorted or a sorted T cell fraction (not recorded which). The receptor set was obtained from a male donor with ankylosing spondylitis or in good health (not recorded which).

This clonotype has at least ten counts. The chain joins TRBV20-1 to TRBJ2-2, with D perhaps TRBD1 (6 bases). From germline, CDR1 is DFQATT and CDR2 SNEGSKA (reference sequence). The V end was cut by 3 bases, the J end by 6 bases, with 11 bases between. The CDR3 has 13 residues. In DNA, the CDR3 is TGCAGTGCTAGTTACAGGGTCGCCGGGGAGCTGTTTTTT. It specifies CSASYRVAGELFF.

This rearrangement joins TRBV9 to TRBJ2-1; D possibly corresponds to TRBD1 (6 bases). The CDR3 consists of 15 residues. The germline CDR1 and CDR2 sequences are SGDLS and YYNGEE. Trimming removed 1 base from V and 5 bases from J, with 13 bases in between. The CDR3 is CASSVSTGTHNEQFF. The CDR3 bases are TGTGCCAGCAGCGTATCAACAGGGACCCACAATGAGCAGTTCTTC.

This clonotype was recorded many times. The V gene is TRBV20-1, the J gene TRBJ2-1; no clear D. The V end lost 2 bases, the J end lost 4 bases, and 21 bases lay between the germline ends. There are 17 residues in the CDR3. Germline values: CDR1 DFQATT, CDR2 SNEGSKA (reference sequence). The CDR3 loop is CSARNFGSPDTYNEQFF. As DNA, the CDR3 is TGCAGTGCTAGAAATTTCGGGTCACCCGACACTTACAATGAGCAGTTCTTC.

The rearrangement links TRBV7-1 to TRBJ2-1; 9 positions agree with TRBD2. TRBV7-1 is known as an ORF, though its function is uncertain. V gave up 3 bases and J gave up 1 base; unmatched junction bases: 19. The length of the CDR3 is 21 residues. In DNA, the CDR3 is TGTGCCAGCAGCTCGGGGCTCGTCGGGGTGGTAGCGGGAGTGTCCTACAATGAGCAGTTCTTC. This codes for CASSSGLVGVVAGVSYNEQFF.

This clonotype was observed a few times. The rearrangement links TRBV4-3 to TRBJ2-2; TRBD2 is a possible D gene (5 bases). CDR1 LGHNA and CDR2 YSLEER come from the germline V gene. The CDR3 totals 15 residues. V lost 2 bases and J lost 4, with 11 bases in between. In nucleotides, the CDR3 is TGCGCCAGCAGCCAATACGTCCGGGGCACCGGGGAGCTGTTTTTT. Translated: CASSQYVRGTGELFF.